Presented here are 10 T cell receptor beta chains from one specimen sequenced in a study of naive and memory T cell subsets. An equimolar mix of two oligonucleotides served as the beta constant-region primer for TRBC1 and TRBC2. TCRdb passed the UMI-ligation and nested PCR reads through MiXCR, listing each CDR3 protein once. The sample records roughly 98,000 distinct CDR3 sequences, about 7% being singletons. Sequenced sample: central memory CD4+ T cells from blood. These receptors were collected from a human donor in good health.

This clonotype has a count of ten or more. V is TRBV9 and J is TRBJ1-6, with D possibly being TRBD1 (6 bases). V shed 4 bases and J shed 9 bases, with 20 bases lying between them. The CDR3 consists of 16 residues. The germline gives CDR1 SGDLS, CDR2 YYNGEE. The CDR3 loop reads CASSTSPQGWSSPLHF. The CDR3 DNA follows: TGTGCCAGCAGCACTTCCCCACAGGGTTGGTCTTCACCCCTCCACTTT.

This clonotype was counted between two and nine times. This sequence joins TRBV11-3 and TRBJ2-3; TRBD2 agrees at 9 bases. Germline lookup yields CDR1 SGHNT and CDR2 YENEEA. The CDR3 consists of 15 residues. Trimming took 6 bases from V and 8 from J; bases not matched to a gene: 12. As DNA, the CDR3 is TGTGCCAGCAGTCGGGCGGCTAGCGGGATGGTTACGCAGTATTTT. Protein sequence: CASSRAASGMVTQYF.

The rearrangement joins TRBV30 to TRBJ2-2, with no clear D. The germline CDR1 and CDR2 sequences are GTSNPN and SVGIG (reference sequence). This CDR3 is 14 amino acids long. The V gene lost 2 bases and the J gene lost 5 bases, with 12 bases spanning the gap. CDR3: CAWSQNELTGELFF. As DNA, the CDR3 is TGTGCCTGGAGTCAGAATGAGCTGACCGGGGAGCTGTTTTTT.

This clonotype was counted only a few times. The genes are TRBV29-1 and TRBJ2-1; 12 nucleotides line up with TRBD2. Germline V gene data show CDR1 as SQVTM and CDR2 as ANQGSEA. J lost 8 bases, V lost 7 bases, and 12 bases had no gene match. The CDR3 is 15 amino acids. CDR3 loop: CSGSLTSGSRDEQFF. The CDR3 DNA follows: TGCAGCGGATCGCTGACTAGCGGGAGTAGGGATGAGCAGTTCTTC.

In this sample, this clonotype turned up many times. CDR3 residues: CASSQGGTGNEKLFF. DNA for the CDR3: TGTGCCAGCAGCCAAGGGGGGACAGGGAATGAAAAACTGTTTTTT. V usage is TRBV14 and J usage is TRBJ1-4; 9 nucleotides align to TRBD1. Germline CDR1 and CDR2: SGHDN and FVKESK. The ends lost 1 base at V and 5 bases at J; junction bases unmatched: 2. There are 15 residues in the CDR3.

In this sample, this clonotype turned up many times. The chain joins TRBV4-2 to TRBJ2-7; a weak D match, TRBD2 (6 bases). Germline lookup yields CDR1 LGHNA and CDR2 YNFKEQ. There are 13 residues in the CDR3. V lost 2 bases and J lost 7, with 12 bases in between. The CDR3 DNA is TGTGCCAGCAGCCAACAGACGGGACTGGAGCAGTACTTC. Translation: CASSQQTGLEQYF.

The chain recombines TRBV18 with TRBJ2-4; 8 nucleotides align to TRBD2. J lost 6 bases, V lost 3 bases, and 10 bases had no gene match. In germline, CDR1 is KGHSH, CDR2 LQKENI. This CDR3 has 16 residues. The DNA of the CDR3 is TGTGCCAGCTCACCCAAGAGCGGGGGAAGTGGAAACATTCAGTACTTC. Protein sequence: CASSPKSGGSGNIQYF.

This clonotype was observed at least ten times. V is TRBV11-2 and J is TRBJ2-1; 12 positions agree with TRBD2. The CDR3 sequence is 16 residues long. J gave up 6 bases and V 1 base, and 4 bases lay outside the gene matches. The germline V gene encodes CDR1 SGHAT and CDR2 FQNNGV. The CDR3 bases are TGTGCCAGCAGCTTAGCCGTGACTAGCGGGAGCAATGAGCAGTTCTTC. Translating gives CASSLAVTSGSNEQFF.

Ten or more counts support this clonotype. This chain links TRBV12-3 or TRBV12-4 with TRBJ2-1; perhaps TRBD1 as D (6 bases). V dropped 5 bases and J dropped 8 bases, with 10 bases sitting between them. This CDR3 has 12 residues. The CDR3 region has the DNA TGTGCCAGCAGTCTACAGGGCGATGAGCAGTTCTTC. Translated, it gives CASSLQGDEQFF.

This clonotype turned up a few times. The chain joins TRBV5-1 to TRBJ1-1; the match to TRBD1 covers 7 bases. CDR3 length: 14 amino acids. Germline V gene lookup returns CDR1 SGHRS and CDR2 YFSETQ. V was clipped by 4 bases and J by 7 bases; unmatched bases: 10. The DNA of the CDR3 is TGCGCCAGCAGCCGACAGGGTGGGACGGGTGAAGCTTTCTTT. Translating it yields CASSRQGGTGEAFF.